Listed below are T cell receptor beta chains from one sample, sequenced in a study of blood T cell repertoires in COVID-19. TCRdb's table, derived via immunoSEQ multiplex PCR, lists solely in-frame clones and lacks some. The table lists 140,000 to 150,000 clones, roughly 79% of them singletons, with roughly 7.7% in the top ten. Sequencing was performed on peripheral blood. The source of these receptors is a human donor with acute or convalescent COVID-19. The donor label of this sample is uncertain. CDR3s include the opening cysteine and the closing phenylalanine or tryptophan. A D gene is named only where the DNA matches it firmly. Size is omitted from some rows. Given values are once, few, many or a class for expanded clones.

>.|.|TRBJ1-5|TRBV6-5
TGTGCCATCGACAAAGGGGCACAGAATTATCAGCCCCAGCATTTT
CAIDKGAQNYQPQHF
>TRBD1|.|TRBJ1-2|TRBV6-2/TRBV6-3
TGTGCCAGCAGCCCTCCAACCGGGACAGCTAACTATGGCTACACCTTC
CASSPPTGTANYGYTF
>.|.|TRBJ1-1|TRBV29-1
TGCAGCGTTGGGGTGGGGGCGAACACTGAAGCTTTCTTT
CSVGVGANTEAFF
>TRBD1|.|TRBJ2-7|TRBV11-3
TGTGCCAGCAGCCGCGGACAGGGACTCGAGCAGTACTTC
CASSRGQGLEQYF
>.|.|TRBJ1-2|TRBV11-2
TGTGCCAGCAGCTTTAAACCGGGCCTACAGGGAACTAACTATGGCTACACCTTC
CASSFKPGLQGTNYGYTF
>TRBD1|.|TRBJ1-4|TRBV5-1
TGCGCCAGCAGCATTGGACAGGGGGTCGGTAATGAAAAACTGTTTTTT
CASSIGQGVGNEKLFF
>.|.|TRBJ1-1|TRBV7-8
TGTGCCAGCAGCTTAGTCCGACAGGCAAAAATGAACACTGAAGCTTTCTTT
CASSLVRQAKMNTEAFF
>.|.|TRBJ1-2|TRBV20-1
TGCAGTGCCGAGGGGGAAGACGGCTACACCTTC
CSAEGEDGYTF
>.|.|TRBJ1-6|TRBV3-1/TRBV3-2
TGTGCCAGCAATAACAGGGATTCACCCCTCCACTTT
CASNNRDSPLHF
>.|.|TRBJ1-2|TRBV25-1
TGTGCCAGCAGTGATGTGGGAGAGGGGGACTATGGCTACACCTTC
CASSDVGEGDYGYTF
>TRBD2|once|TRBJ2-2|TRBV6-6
TGTGCCAGCAGCTCCCTTAGGAGCGGGGGGTTCGCGAACACCGGGGAGCTGTTTTTT
CASSSLRSGGFANTGELFF
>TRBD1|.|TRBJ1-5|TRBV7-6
TGTGCCAGCAGCCCGGGGACAGAGCTCAATCAGCCCCAGCATTTT
CASSPGTELNQPQHF
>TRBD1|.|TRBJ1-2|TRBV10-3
TGTGCCATCAGGGGAGGACAGGGTGGAGGCTACACCTTC
CAIRGGQGGGYTF
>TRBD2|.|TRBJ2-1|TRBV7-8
TGTGCCAGCAGCCAACTTCGGGGGGGAGCGTACAATGAGCAGTTCTTC
CASSQLRGGAYNEQFF
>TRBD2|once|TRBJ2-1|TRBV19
TGTGCCAGTAGTATAGGCGCAGGCGGGGGGGCATACAATGAGCAGTTCTTC
CASSIGAGGGAYNEQFF
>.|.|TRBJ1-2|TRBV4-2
TGTGCCAGCAGCCAACAAACTACCAGGGCAGATGGCTACACCTTC
CASSQQTTRADGYTF
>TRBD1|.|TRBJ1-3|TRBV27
TGTGCCAGCAGTTCCCTTCGACAGGGTCTCTCTGGAAACACCATATATTTT
CASSSLRQGLSGNTIYF
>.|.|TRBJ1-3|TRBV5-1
TGCGCCAGCAGCTTGGGGCAGGCCTTCTCTGGAAACACCATATATTTT
CASSLGQAFSGNTIYF
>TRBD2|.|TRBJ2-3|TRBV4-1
TGCGCCAGCAGCCAAGATAAGGGGAGGGCAGATACGCAGTATTTT
CASSQDKGRADTQYF
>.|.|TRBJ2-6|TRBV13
TGTGCCAGCAGCCGACAGCTCTCTGGGGCCAACGTCCTGACTTTC
CASSRQLSGANVLTF
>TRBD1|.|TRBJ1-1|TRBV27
TGTGCCAGCAGTCTTACAGGGGAAACTGAAGCTTTCTTT
CASSLTGETEAFF
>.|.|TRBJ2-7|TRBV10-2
TGCGCCAGCAGTGATGCCAGGGTATTGCGCTTC
CASSDARVLRF
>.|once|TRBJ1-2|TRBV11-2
TGTGCCAGCAGCTTCCGGGGCGGGAGCTACACCTTC
CASSFRGGSYTF
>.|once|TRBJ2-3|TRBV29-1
TGCAGCGTTGAAGATCGGCTAGCCCTTACCACAGATACGCAGTATTTT
CSVEDRLALTTDTQYF
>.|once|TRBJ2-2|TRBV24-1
TGTGCCACCAGTGATCCGGCCCCGAGGACCGGGGAGCTGTTTTTT
CATSDPAPRTGELFF
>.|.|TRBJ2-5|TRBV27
TGTGCCAGCAGCCCAGTGGGCTCCGAAGAGACCCAGTACTTC
CASSPVGSEETQYF
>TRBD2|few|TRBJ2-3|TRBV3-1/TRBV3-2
TGTGCCAGCAGCCAAGTAGCCAGCGGGGGGCCCGGGGATACGCAGTATTTT
CASSQVASGGPGDTQYF
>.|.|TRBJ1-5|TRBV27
TGTGCCAGCAGTTTAGTCAATAGCAATCAGCCCCAGCATTTT
CASSLVNSNQPQHF
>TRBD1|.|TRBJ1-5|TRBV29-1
TGCAGCGTACGAGGACAGGGCGTAGGGCCCCAGCATTTT
CSVRGQGVGPQHF
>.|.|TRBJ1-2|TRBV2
TGTGCCAGCAGTGAACAGCGGAACTATGGCTACACCTTC
CASSEQRNYGYTF